These T cell receptor beta chains were read from a single sample in a study of monozygotic twins with cystic fibrosis. Clones were sequenced by immunoSEQ multiplex PCR, and TCRdb holds only the in-frame ones, with some missing. This table has approximately 7,500 clones, 90% to 95% appearing once. Specimen: blood. The source of these receptors is a boy under 10 years old with cystic fibrosis. The CDR3 runs from the conserved cysteine through the conserved F or W. Each record gives: CDR3 DNA, CDR3 protein, clone size, V gene, D gene, J gene. The D gene is left open where the match is weak. Some rows have no size entry. The others give once, few or many, or a class for an expanded clone.

cdr3_nt: TGTGCCAGCAGTCGGAACACTGCAACTAATGAAAAACTGTTTTTT
cdr3_aa: CASSRNTATNEKLFF
clone_size: NA
v_call: TRBV7-8
d_call: NA
j_call: TRBJ1-4

cdr3_nt: TGTGCCAGCAGCTTAGTGGGACAGGGGGCGGAGGAGCAGTACTTC
cdr3_aa: CASSLVGQGAEEQYF
clone_size: NA
v_call: TRBV7-9
d_call: TRBD1
j_call: TRBJ2-7

cdr3_nt: TGTGCCAGCAGCGTAAGGACTAGCGGGGGGCCCTTGAATGAGCAGTTCTTC
cdr3_aa: CASSVRTSGGPLNEQFF
clone_size: NA
v_call: TRBV9
d_call: TRBD2
j_call: TRBJ2-1

cdr3_nt: TGTGCCAGTAGCCGGGGACAGGGACCCTACGAGCAGTACTTC
cdr3_aa: CASSRGQGPYEQYF
clone_size: NA
v_call: TRBV19
d_call: TRBD1
j_call: TRBJ2-7

cdr3_nt: TGTGCCAGCAGCCCCGGACAGGGCGGGACCTACGAGCAGTACTTC
cdr3_aa: CASSPGQGGTYEQYF
clone_size: NA
v_call: TRBV7-9
d_call: TRBD1
j_call: TRBJ2-7

cdr3_nt: TGCAGCGTCGGGGGGTTGAGCTCCTACAATGAGCAGTTCTTC
cdr3_aa: CSVGGLSSYNEQFF
clone_size: NA
v_call: TRBV29-1
d_call: TRBD2
j_call: TRBJ2-1

cdr3_nt: TGTGCCAGCAGCTTAGCGCCCGCCGTCCAAGAGACCCAGTACTTC
cdr3_aa: CASSLAPAVQETQYF
clone_size: NA
v_call: TRBV7-9
d_call: NA
j_call: TRBJ2-5

cdr3_nt: TGTGCCAGCAGCCCCCAGGGATGGACTGAAGCTTTCTTT
cdr3_aa: CASSPQGWTEAFF
clone_size: NA
v_call: TRBV7-3
d_call: NA
j_call: TRBJ1-1

cdr3_nt: TGCAGTGCTAAGACAGGAGACAAACTGTTTTTT
cdr3_aa: CSAKTGDKLFF
clone_size: NA
v_call: TRBV20-1
d_call: NA
j_call: TRBJ1-4

cdr3_nt: TGTGCCAGCATCGTTTGGGGCTACGATGAAGCTTTCTTT
cdr3_aa: CASIVWGYDEAFF
clone_size: NA
v_call: TRBV5-6
d_call: NA
j_call: TRBJ1-1

cdr3_nt: TGTGCCAGCAGCTCAGAAGAGACCCAGTACTTC
cdr3_aa: CASSSEETQYF
clone_size: NA
v_call: TRBV9
d_call: NA
j_call: TRBJ2-5

cdr3_nt: TGTGCCAGCAGCTTAGGAGGGGGGGCCATAGATACGCAGTATTTT
cdr3_aa: CASSLGGGAIDTQYF
clone_size: NA
v_call: TRBV7-2
d_call: NA
j_call: TRBJ2-3

cdr3_nt: TGTGCCAGCAGCTTAGGGCGCGAGGGGGGGCGCGGGAATGGCTACACCTTC
cdr3_aa: CASSLGREGGRGNGYTF
clone_size: NA
v_call: TRBV7-6
d_call: NA
j_call: TRBJ1-2

cdr3_nt: TGTGCCAGCAGCCTGGGCCAGTCCTCTAGCACAGATACGCAGTATTTT
cdr3_aa: CASSLGQSSSTDTQYF
clone_size: NA
v_call: TRBV7-9
d_call: NA
j_call: TRBJ2-3

cdr3_nt: TGCGCCAGCAGCCAGGGCGGTGGCGGTCAGCCCCAGCATTTT
cdr3_aa: CASSQGGGGQPQHF
clone_size: NA
v_call: TRBV4-1
d_call: NA
j_call: TRBJ1-5

cdr3_nt: TGTGCCAGCAGCCGACAGCTGGAGACCCAGTACTTC
cdr3_aa: CASSRQLETQYF
clone_size: NA
v_call: TRBV7-9
d_call: NA
j_call: TRBJ2-5

cdr3_nt: TGTGCCAGCAATGCTGAAGGACAGGGAAACTATGGCTACACCTTC
cdr3_aa: CASNAEGQGNYGYTF
clone_size: NA
v_call: TRBV6-6
d_call: TRBD1
j_call: TRBJ1-2

cdr3_nt: TGTGCCAGCACCAACCACAGGGGGCCCAGGCCGAACACCGGGGAGCTGTTTTTT
cdr3_aa: CASTNHRGPRPNTGELFF
clone_size: NA
v_call: TRBV7-8
d_call: TRBD1
j_call: TRBJ2-2

cdr3_nt: TGTGCCAGCAGCCTCCGGCGGGGGGCTTATCAGCCCCAGCATTTT
cdr3_aa: CASSLRRGAYQPQHF
clone_size: NA
v_call: TRBV5-4
d_call: NA
j_call: TRBJ1-5

cdr3_nt: TGTGCCAGCAGCCCCTCCAGTGGGACTGGGGCCAACGTCCTGACTTTC
cdr3_aa: CASSPSSGTGANVLTF
clone_size: NA
v_call: TRBV9
d_call: NA
j_call: TRBJ2-6

cdr3_nt: TGTGCTAGTGGTCAAAATAGCGGGGCCCACACAGATACGCAGTATTTT
cdr3_aa: CASGQNSGAHTDTQYF
clone_size: once
v_call: TRBV12-5
d_call: TRBD2
j_call: TRBJ2-3

cdr3_nt: TGTGCCAGCAGCCAGTACAGGGTGAGCAATCAGCCCCAGCATTTT
cdr3_aa: CASSQYRVSNQPQHF
clone_size: few
v_call: TRBV4-2
d_call: NA
j_call: TRBJ1-5

cdr3_nt: TGCGCCAGCAGCCAAGATCAGGCAGCTGGCTACACCTTC
cdr3_aa: CASSQDQAAGYTF
clone_size: once
v_call: TRBV4-1
d_call: NA
j_call: TRBJ1-2

cdr3_nt: TGTGCCAGCAGCTTAGCCTCGACAGGGCGGCAAGCTTTCTTT
cdr3_aa: CASSLASTGRQAFF
clone_size: NA
v_call: TRBV11-3
d_call: TRBD1
j_call: TRBJ1-1

cdr3_nt: TGCGCCAGCAGCTTGGGGGCTAACTATGGCTACACCTTC
cdr3_aa: CASSLGANYGYTF
clone_size: few
v_call: TRBV5-1
d_call: NA
j_call: TRBJ1-2

cdr3_nt: TGCAGTGCTAAGGCGTTGGGCTACACCTTC
cdr3_aa: CSAKALGYTF
clone_size: NA
v_call: TRBV20-1
d_call: NA
j_call: TRBJ1-2

cdr3_nt: TGTGCCAGCAGGTCCGGGCGCCGCTCCTACGAGCAGTACTTC
cdr3_aa: CASRSGRRSYEQYF
clone_size: NA
v_call: TRBV2
d_call: NA
j_call: TRBJ2-7

cdr3_nt: TGTGCCAGCAGGGGGGGACTAGCGACAGATACGCAGTATTTT
cdr3_aa: CASRGGLATDTQYF
clone_size: NA
v_call: TRBV9
d_call: TRBD2
j_call: TRBJ2-3

cdr3_nt: TGTGCCAGTAGTATGGCCAGGGGGGCCGAGACCCAGTACTTC
cdr3_aa: CASSMARGAETQYF
clone_size: NA
v_call: TRBV19
d_call: NA
j_call: TRBJ2-5

cdr3_nt: TGTGCCAGCTCACCTCTCGCTACACGGCGTGGGGAAAAACTGTTTTTT
cdr3_aa: CASSPLATRRGEKLFF
clone_size: NA
v_call: TRBV18
d_call: NA
j_call: TRBJ1-4

cdr3_nt: TGTGCCAGCAGCTCCGGGACAGGGGCGAAGAATCAGCCCCAGCATTTT
cdr3_aa: CASSSGTGAKNQPQHF
clone_size: NA
v_call: TRBV5-6
d_call: TRBD1
j_call: TRBJ1-5

cdr3_nt: TGCAGCGTCCGACAGGGGGCGGCAGTCACTGAAGCTTTCTTT
cdr3_aa: CSVRQGAAVTEAFF
clone_size: NA
v_call: TRBV29-1
d_call: TRBD1
j_call: TRBJ1-1

cdr3_nt: TGTGCCAGTAGTATTGGGCAGGGGCTAAATCAGCCCCAGCATTTT
cdr3_aa: CASSIGQGLNQPQHF
clone_size: NA
v_call: TRBV19
d_call: NA
j_call: TRBJ1-5

cdr3_nt: TGTGCCAGCTCACCCGGATCAACTAATGAAAAACTGTTTTTT
cdr3_aa: CASSPGSTNEKLFF
clone_size: NA
v_call: TRBV18
d_call: NA
j_call: TRBJ1-4

cdr3_nt: TGTGCCAGCAGCTTGAAGGGGATCTCCTACAATGAGCAGTTCTTC
cdr3_aa: CASSLKGISYNEQFF
clone_size: NA
v_call: TRBV5-6
d_call: NA
j_call: TRBJ2-1

cdr3_nt: TGTGCCAGCAGCGTAGCGGGGGGCGTGACAGATACGCAGTATTTT
cdr3_aa: CASSVAGGVTDTQYF
clone_size: NA
v_call: TRBV9
d_call: NA
j_call: TRBJ2-3

cdr3_nt: TGTGCCAGCAGTTTCACCCGGACAGTGTTTAATACGCAGTATTTT
cdr3_aa: CASSFTRTVFNTQYF
clone_size: NA
v_call: TRBV6-5
d_call: NA
j_call: TRBJ2-3

cdr3_nt: TGTGCCAGCAGCTCCGCCATTGGCCCGTCTAGCACAGATACGCAGTATTTT
cdr3_aa: CASSSAIGPSSTDTQYF
clone_size: NA
v_call: TRBV7-8
d_call: NA
j_call: TRBJ2-3

cdr3_nt: TGTGCCAGCAGACTCTGGGGGGGAAACACAGATACGCAGTATTTT
cdr3_aa: CASRLWGGNTDTQYF
clone_size: NA
v_call: TRBV2
d_call: TRBD2
j_call: TRBJ2-3

cdr3_nt: TGTGCCAGCAGCGCAAGCAAGCAAGCCAAACAGGTCTATGGCTACACCTTC
cdr3_aa: CASSASKQAKQVYGYTF
clone_size: NA
v_call: TRBV9
d_call: NA
j_call: TRBJ1-2

cdr3_nt: TGTGCCAGCAGTTACTCGACGGGGTTGGAGGAGACCCAGTACTTC
cdr3_aa: CASSYSTGLEETQYF
clone_size: NA
v_call: TRBV6-5
d_call: NA
j_call: TRBJ2-5

cdr3_nt: TGTGCCAGCAGCTTGGCGGGACGGTCTTACGAGCAGTACTTC
cdr3_aa: CASSLAGRSYEQYF
clone_size: NA
v_call: TRBV5-6
d_call: NA
j_call: TRBJ2-7

cdr3_nt: TGTGCCAGCAGCGGGACCGGGACAGTATACAATGAGCAGTTCTTC
cdr3_aa: CASSGTGTVYNEQFF
clone_size: once
v_call: TRBV11-3
d_call: TRBD1
j_call: TRBJ2-1

cdr3_nt: TGCGCCAGCAGCCAAACCTTACCGGGACAGGGGTCTAACCACGAGCAGTACTTC
cdr3_aa: CASSQTLPGQGSNHEQYF
clone_size: NA
v_call: TRBV5-1
d_call: TRBD1
j_call: TRBJ2-7

cdr3_nt: TGTGCCAGCAGTGAGACAGGGGGAGAAGTAGAGACCCAGTACTTC
cdr3_aa: CASSETGGEVETQYF
clone_size: NA
v_call: TRBV2
d_call: TRBD1
j_call: TRBJ2-5

cdr3_nt: TGTGCCAGCAGGGTAGCCTCTTATGGCTACACCTTC
cdr3_aa: CASRVASYGYTF
clone_size: NA
v_call: TRBV2
d_call: NA
j_call: TRBJ1-2

cdr3_nt: TGTGCCAGCAGCTTAGACCCTACAGGTTTCTATGGCTACACCTTC
cdr3_aa: CASSLDPTGFYGYTF
clone_size: NA
v_call: TRBV11-1
d_call: NA
j_call: TRBJ1-2

cdr3_nt: TGTGCCAGCAGCGTTCAACCGGGACCAAGGGATACGCAGTATTTT
cdr3_aa: CASSVQPGPRDTQYF
clone_size: NA
v_call: TRBV5-6
d_call: NA
j_call: TRBJ2-3

cdr3_nt: TGCAGCGGTCTGACAGGCTCCGGTGAAGCTTTCTTT
cdr3_aa: CSGLTGSGEAFF
clone_size: NA
v_call: TRBV29-1
d_call: NA
j_call: TRBJ1-1